Included here is one TCR beta chain sequence, with context. Its matching antigen is unknown. The sample originates from a study of T-cell memory formation after mild COVID-19. About the study: In these data, TCR clusters were largely donor specific.

TCRdb re-analysed the 5' RACE reads in MiXCR, keeping a single row per CDR3 protein. The table lists roughly 400,000 distinct CDR3 sequences, 20% to 25% of them singletons. Notes on the study in general: Proof of SARS-CoV-2 specificity was absent for the second-wave clones that crested on day 37.

What was sequenced was PBMCs or a T cell subset sorted from them (not recorded which). The TCR sequence derives from an adult woman who had mild COVID-19 (a few samples of this study predate the infection). Cell type and time point are not known.

CDR3 sequence (DNA): TGTGCCAGCTCGCGAGGCGGGGGGCAGTTCTTC. The encoded protein is CASSRGGGQFF. This chain connects TRBV14 to TRBJ2-1; 7 positions match TRBD2. CDR3 length: 11 residues. The V segment lost 8 bases and the J segment 12 bases; nucleotides outside the gene matches: 7. Germline V gene data show CDR1 as SGHDN and CDR2 as FVKESK. The full variable domain, its missing parts supplied by reference TRBV14 and TRBJ2-1, is EAGVTQFPSHSVIEKGQTVTLRCDPISGHDNLYWYRRVMGKEIKFLLHFVKESKQDESGMPNNRFLAERTGGTYSTLKVQPAELEDSGVYFCASSRGGGQFFGPGTRLTVL.